A selection of T cell receptor beta chains follows, all from one sample in a study of somatic mutations in cytotoxic T cells in rheumatoid arthritis. The table came from immunoSEQ multiplex PCR; TCRdb's copy has only in-frame clones and leaves some out. The sample gives under 15,000 clones, roughly 74% of which show up once; approximately 20% is in the top ten. The sequencing sample was made of CD8+ T cells sorted from blood. Every receptor here comes from an adult with rheumatoid arthritis. The CDR3 runs from the conserved cysteine through the conserved F or W. The order of the fields is CDR3 protein, CDR3 DNA, V gene, J gene, D gene, clone size, CDR3 length. D genes are given only for firm matches. Expanded clones are given a class, and other clones once, few, many or no size at all.

CDR3: CASSEVGGASGELFF
DNA: TGTGCCAGCAGTGAAGTCGGGGGCGCGTCCGGGGAGCTGTTTTTT
V: TRBV6-1
J: TRBJ2-2
D: .
size: .
length: 15

CDR3: CASSPTGSANEKLFF
DNA: TGTGCCAGCAGCCCGACAGGGTCGGCTAATGAAAAACTGTTTTTT
V: TRBV13
J: TRBJ1-4
D: TRBD1
size: .
length: 15

CDR3: CASSLEGGLSGRWSSSYNEQFF
DNA: TGCGCCAGCAGCTTGGAGGGGGGCCTTAGCGGGAGGTGGTCTAGCTCCTACAATGAGCAGTTCTTC
V: TRBV5-1
J: TRBJ2-1
D: TRBD2
size: .
length: 22

CDR3: CASSRDGYEQYF
DNA: TGTGCCAGCAGCCGCGACGGCTACGAGCAGTACTTC
V: TRBV7-9
J: TRBJ2-7
D: .
size: .
length: 12

CDR3: CASSPGTDSYEQYF
DNA: TGCGCCAGCAGCCCGGGGACTGACTCCTACGAGCAGTACTTC
V: TRBV4-1
J: TRBJ2-7
D: .
size: few
length: 14

CDR3: CASSLTASGFTDTQYF
DNA: TGTGCCAGCAGCTTAACGGCTAGCGGGTTCACAGATACGCAGTATTTT
V: TRBV7-3
J: TRBJ2-3
D: TRBD2
size: .
length: 16

CDR3: CASSEGSGGGYEQYF
DNA: TGTGCCAGCAGTGAAGGGTCAGGGGGCGGGTACGAGCAGTACTTC
V: TRBV6-1
J: TRBJ2-7
D: TRBD1
size: few
length: 15

CDR3: CASSSPRGQAYVNTEAFF
DNA: TGTGCCAGCAGCTCCCCCAGGGGACAGGCTTATGTAAACACTGAAGCTTTCTTT
V: TRBV5-4
J: TRBJ1-1
D: TRBD1
size: .
length: 18

CDR3: CASSYGLGEQFF
DNA: TGTGCCAGCAGTTACGGCCTCGGTGAGCAGTTCTTC
V: TRBV6-6
J: TRBJ2-1
D: .
size: .
length: 12

CDR3: CASSIGGGITEAFF
DNA: TGTGCCAGTAGTATAGGGGGCGGGATCACTGAAGCTTTCTTT
V: TRBV19
J: TRBJ1-1
D: .
size: .
length: 14

CDR3: CASSQDRVLAFF
DNA: TGTGCCAGCAGCCAAGATCGGGTGTTGGCTTTCTTT
V: TRBV14
J: TRBJ1-1
D: .
size: .
length: 12

CDR3: CASSLSMGPPPEQYF
DNA: TGTGCCAGCAGCTTATCGATGGGACCGCCTCCCGAGCAGTACTTC
V: TRBV11-2
J: TRBJ2-7
D: .
size: .
length: 15

CDR3: CASGNSPLHF
DNA: TGTGCCAGTGGCAACTCACCCCTCCACTTT
V: TRBV19
J: TRBJ1-6
D: .
size: .
length: 10

CDR3: CASSDGLGLAAAYNEQFF
DNA: TGCGCCAGCAGCGATGGATTGGGACTAGCAGCAGCCTACAATGAGCAGTTCTTC
V: TRBV10-1
J: TRBJ2-1
D: TRBD2
size: .
length: 18

CDR3: CATSIEWTGNYGYTF
DNA: TGTGCCACCAGCATAGAATGGACAGGCAACTATGGCTACACCTTC
V: TRBV15
J: TRBJ1-2
D: TRBD1
size: .
length: 15

CDR3: CASSPGTSGRAYHF
DNA: TGTGCCAGCAGTCCAGGGACTAGCGGGAGGGCCTACCATTTT
V: TRBV28
J: TRBJ2-3
D: TRBD2
size: .
length: 14

CDR3: CASSDSLQSSYNEQFF
DNA: TGTGCCAGCAGTGACTCGTTGCAGTCCTCCTACAATGAGCAGTTCTTC
V: TRBV6-4
J: TRBJ2-1
D: .
size: .
length: 16

CDR3: CSVADRGRETQYF
DNA: TGCAGCGTAGCTGACAGGGGGCGAGAGACCCAGTACTTC
V: TRBV29-1
J: TRBJ2-5
D: TRBD1
size: .
length: 13

CDR3: CASSIGTSGSYEQYF
DNA: TGTGCCAGTAGTATAGGGACTAGCGGGTCCTACGAGCAGTACTTC
V: TRBV19
J: TRBJ2-7
D: TRBD2
size: .
length: 15

CDR3: CSAYPGTGERNEQFF
DNA: TGCAGCGCTTATCCCGGGACAGGGGAAAGGAATGAGCAGTTCTTC
V: TRBV29-1
J: TRBJ2-1
D: TRBD1
size: .
length: 15

CDR3: CASSLTWGTSGKMAEQFF
DNA: TGTGCCAGCAGCTTAACGTGGGGGACTAGCGGGAAGATGGCTGAGCAGTTCTTC
V: TRBV7-3
J: TRBJ2-1
D: TRBD2
size: .
length: 18

CDR3: CASSLQGITGELFF
DNA: TGTGCCAGCAGTTTACAGGGGATCACCGGGGAGCTGTTTTTT
V: TRBV6-5
J: TRBJ2-2
D: TRBD1
size: .
length: 14

CDR3: CASSGHSSYNEQFF
DNA: TGTGCCAGCAGTGGACACTCTTCCTACAATGAGCAGTTCTTC
V: TRBV25-1
J: TRBJ2-1
D: .
size: .
length: 14

CDR3: CASSISMGARGNEQFF
DNA: TGTGCCAGTAGTATCAGTATGGGAGCTAGAGGCAATGAGCAGTTCTTC
V: TRBV19
J: TRBJ2-1
D: .
size: few
length: 16

CDR3: CASSGGDGRANLRPDPDEQFF
DNA: TGTGCCAGCAGTGGAGGTGACGGGAGGGCGAACCTCAGACCAGATCCGGATGAGCAGTTCTTC
V: TRBV2
J: TRBJ2-1
D: TRBD2
size: .
length: 21

CDR3: CASSDGTSTGELFF
DNA: TGTGCCAGCAGTGATGGGACTAGCACCGGGGAGCTGTTTTTT
V: TRBV6-4
J: TRBJ2-2
D: TRBD2
size: .
length: 14